This TCR beta chain comes out of a study of shared clonotypes between healthy human individuals. The overall study: Per donor, three plates held CD4 naive cells, three held CD4 memory, two held CD8 naive and one held CD8 memory. Whole-study findings and limits: Generation of non-shared clonotypes was less probable than generation of clonotypes shared by all four donors.

Sorted-subset replicate PCR reactions contained 200 to 250 ng DNA, corresponding to tens of thousands of T cell genomes. Sequencing used immunoSEQ multiplex PCR; TCRdb keeps in-frame clones, though not all of them. This table has fewer than 130,000 clones, about 70% appearing once. Germline values: CDR1 SGHAT, CDR2 FQNNGV. J lost 6 bases, V lost 4 bases, and 11 bases had no gene match. The CDR3 has 15 amino acids. As for this clone: No antigen is known for it.

The sample comprised memory CD8+ T cells sorted from blood. Subset denoted: CD45RO+ cells pooled with CCR7-negative TemRA cells. This rearrangement joins TRBV11-2 to TRBJ2-7, with 8 bases identical to TRBD2. The clonotype was recovered from a woman in her 30s in good health. The CDR3 coding sequence is TGTGCCAGCAGCTCAAGCGGGAGCGTTTTCACCGAGCAGTACTTC. Its protein is CASSSSGSVFTEQYF.